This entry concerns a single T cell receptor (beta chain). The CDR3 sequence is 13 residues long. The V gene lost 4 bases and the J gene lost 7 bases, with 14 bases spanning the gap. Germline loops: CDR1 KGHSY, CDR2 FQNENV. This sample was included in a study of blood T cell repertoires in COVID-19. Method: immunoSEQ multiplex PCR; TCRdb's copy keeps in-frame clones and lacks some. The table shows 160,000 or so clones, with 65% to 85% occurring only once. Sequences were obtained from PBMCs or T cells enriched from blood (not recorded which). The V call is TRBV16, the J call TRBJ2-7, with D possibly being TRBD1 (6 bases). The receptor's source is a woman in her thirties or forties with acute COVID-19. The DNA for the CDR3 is TGTGCCAGCAGCCCCGGATCCGGGACAGAGCAGTACTTC. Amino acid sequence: CASSPGSGTEQYF.